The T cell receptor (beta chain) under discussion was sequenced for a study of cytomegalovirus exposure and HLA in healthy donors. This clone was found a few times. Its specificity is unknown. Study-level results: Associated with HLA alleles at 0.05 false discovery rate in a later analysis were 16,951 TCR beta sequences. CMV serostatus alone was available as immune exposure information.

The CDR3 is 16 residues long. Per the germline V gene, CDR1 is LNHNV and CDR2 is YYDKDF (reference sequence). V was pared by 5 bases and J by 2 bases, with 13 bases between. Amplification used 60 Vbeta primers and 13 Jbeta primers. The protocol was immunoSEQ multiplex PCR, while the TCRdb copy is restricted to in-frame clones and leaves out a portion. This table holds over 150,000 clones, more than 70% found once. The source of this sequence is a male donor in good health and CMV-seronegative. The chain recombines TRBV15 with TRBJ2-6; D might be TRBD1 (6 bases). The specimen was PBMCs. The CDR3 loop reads CATSGPTGTGANVLTF. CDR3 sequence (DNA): TGTGCCACCAGCGGACCTACAGGGACTGGGGCCAACGTCCTGACTTTC. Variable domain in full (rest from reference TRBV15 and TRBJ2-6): DAMVIQNPRYQVTQFGKPVTLSCSQTLNHNVMYWYQQKSSQAPKLLFHYYDKDFNNEADTPDNFQSRRPNTSFCFLDIRSPGLGDTAMYLCATSGPTGTGANVLTFGAGSRLTVL.